The 4 T cell receptor beta chains below all came from one sample that was sequenced in a study of T cells in Graves' hyperthyroidism and ophthalmopathy. RNA transcripts were the template for amplifying TCR beta CDR3 regions. With the HTBI primer set, the TCR CDR3 went through a first round of RT-PCR. TCRdb re-derived calls from the multiplex PCR reads in MiXCR, one entry per CDR3 protein. The sample holds around 350,000 distinct CDR3 sequences; about a sixth are singletons and the top ten take around a third. The material sequenced was blood. The receptor set was obtained from a woman under 40 with Graves' hyperthyroidism that later progressed to Graves' ophthalmopathy.

This clonotype was seen a handful of times. V is TRBV19 and J is TRBJ2-4, with a possible D match to TRBD2 (6 bases). The CDR3 contains 16 residues. In germline, CDR1 is LNHDA, CDR2 SQIVND (reference sequence). V was shortened by 5 bases and J by 5 bases, with 19 bases between the two germline ends. In DNA, the CDR3 is TGTGCCAGTAGTTACAACTTGGGACTCGTCCAAAACATTCAGTACTTC. It translates to CASSYNLGLVQNIQYF.

This clonotype was counted at least ten times. V gene TRBV19 combines with J gene TRBJ1-5, with a tentative D call TRBD1 (6 bases). The CDR3 totals 14 residues. Germline loops: CDR1 LNHDA, CDR2 SQIVND (reference sequence). Trimming removed 7 bases from V and 6 bases from J, with 16 bases in between. The CDR3 region has the DNA TGTGCCAGTATCAAGGCGGGGGGCAGTCAGCCCCAGCATTTT. This translates into CASIKAGGSQPQHF.

The genes are TRBV7-9 and TRBJ1-6, with D unclear. Germline V gene sequence: CDR1 SEHNR, CDR2 FQNEAQ (reference sequence). This CDR3 contains 13 residues. Trimming shortened V by 4 bases and J by 10 bases, and 11 bases separated the two germline ends. CDR3 protein: CASSYTSGSPLHF. In nucleotides, the CDR3 is TGTGCCAGCAGCTACACTTCCGGGTCACCCCTCCACTTT.

This clonotype was seen many times. This chain connects TRBV28 to TRBJ2-7; 7 bases are a match to TRBD1. The length of the CDR3 is 13 residues. Germline CDR1 and CDR2: MDHEN and SYDVKM. Trimming removed 6 bases from V and 4 bases from J; junction bases left unmatched: 6. The CDR3 nucleotides are TGTGCCAGCAGAGACGCGGACAGGTACGAGCAGTACTTC. This encodes CASRDADRYEQYF.